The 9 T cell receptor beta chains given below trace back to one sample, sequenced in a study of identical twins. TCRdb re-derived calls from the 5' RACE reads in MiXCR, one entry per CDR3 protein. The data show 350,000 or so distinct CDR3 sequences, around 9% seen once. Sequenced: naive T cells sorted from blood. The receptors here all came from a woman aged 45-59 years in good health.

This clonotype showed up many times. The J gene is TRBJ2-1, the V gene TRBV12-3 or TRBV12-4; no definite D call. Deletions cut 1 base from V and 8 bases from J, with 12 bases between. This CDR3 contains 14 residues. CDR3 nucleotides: TGTGCCAGCAGTTTAGAAACCCTCGTCGATGAGCAGTTCTTC. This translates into CASSLETLVDEQFF.

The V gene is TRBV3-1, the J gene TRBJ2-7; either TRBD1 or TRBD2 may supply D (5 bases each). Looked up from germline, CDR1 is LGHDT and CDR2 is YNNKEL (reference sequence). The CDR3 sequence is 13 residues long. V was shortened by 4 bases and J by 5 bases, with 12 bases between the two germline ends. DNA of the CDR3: TGTGCCAGCAGCCGGGACCGCCTCCACGAGCAGTACTTC. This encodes CASSRDRLHEQYF.

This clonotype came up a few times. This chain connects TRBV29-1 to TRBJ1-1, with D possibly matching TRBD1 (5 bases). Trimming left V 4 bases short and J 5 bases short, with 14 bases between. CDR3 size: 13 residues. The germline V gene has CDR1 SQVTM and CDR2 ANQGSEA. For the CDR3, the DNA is TGCAGCGTTGGACAGCGGCTAAGGACTGAAGCTTTCTTT. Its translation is CSVGQRLRTEAFF.

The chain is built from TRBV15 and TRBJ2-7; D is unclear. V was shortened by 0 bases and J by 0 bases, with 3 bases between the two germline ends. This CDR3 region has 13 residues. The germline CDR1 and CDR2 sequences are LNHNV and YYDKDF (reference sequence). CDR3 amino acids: CATSREASYEQYF. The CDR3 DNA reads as TGTGCCACCAGCAGAGAGGCCTCCTACGAGCAGTACTTC. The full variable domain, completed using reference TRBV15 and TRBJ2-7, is DAMVIQNPRYQVTQFGKPVTLSCSQTLNHNVMYWYQQKSSQAPKLLFHYYDKDFNNEADTPDNFQSRRPNTSFCFLDIRSPGLGDTAMYLCATSREASYEQYFGPGTRLTVT.

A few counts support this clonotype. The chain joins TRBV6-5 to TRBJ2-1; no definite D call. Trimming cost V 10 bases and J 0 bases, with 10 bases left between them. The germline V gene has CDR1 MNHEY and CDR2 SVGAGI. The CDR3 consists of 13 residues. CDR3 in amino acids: CATVSSSYNEQFF. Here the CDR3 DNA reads TGTGCCACCGTGTCCAGCTCCTACAATGAGCAGTTCTTC.

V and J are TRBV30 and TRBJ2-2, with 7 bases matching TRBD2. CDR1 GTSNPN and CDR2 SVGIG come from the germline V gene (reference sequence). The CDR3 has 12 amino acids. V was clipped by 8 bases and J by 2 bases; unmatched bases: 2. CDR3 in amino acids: CAGDYNTGELFF. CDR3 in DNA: TGTGCCGGGGACTACAACACCGGGGAGCTGTTTTTT.

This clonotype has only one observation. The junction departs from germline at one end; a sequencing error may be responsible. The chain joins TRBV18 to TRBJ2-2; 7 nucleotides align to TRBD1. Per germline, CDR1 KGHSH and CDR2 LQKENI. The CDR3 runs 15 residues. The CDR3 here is CASSPRDRGTGVLFF. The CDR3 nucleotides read TGTGCCAGCTCACCGAGGGACAGAGGCACCGGGGTGCTGTTTTTT.

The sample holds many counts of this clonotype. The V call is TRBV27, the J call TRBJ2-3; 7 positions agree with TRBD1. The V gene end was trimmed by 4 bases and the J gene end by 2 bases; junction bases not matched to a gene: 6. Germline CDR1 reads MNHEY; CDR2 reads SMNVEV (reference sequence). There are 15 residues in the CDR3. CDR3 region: CASSSRDRDTDTQYF. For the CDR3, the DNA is TGTGCCAGCAGTTCAAGGGACAGAGACACAGATACGCAGTATTTT.

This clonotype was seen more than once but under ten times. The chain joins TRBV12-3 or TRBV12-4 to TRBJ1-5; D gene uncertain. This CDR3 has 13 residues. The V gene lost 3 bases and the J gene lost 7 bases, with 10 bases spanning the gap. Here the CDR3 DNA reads TGTGCCAGCAGTTTGGGTGAGGGACAGCCCCAGCATTTT. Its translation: CASSLGEGQPQHF.